This T cell receptor beta chain derives from a study of T-cell reconstitution after alpha-beta-depleted transplantation in children. Construction of the TCRbeta library involved unique molecular identifiers. Via MiXCR, TCRdb re-called the PCR reads, giving one row per CDR3 protein. The sample consists of some 500,000 distinct CDR3 sequences, approximately 30% of them appearing once. Germline trimming cut 4 bases from V and 1 base from J; bases unmatched to any gene: 8. There are 16 residues in the CDR3. Germline CDR1 reads DFQATT; CDR2 reads SNEGSKA (reference sequence). Sequencing was performed on PBMCs from the stem cell graft donor, taken from the stem cell graft. The sequence came from a human donor who donated a stem cell graft to a child with aplastic anemia. The chain employs TRBV20-1 and TRBJ2-1; TRBD2 matches 9 bases. CDR3 sequence (DNA): TGCAGTGCTAATCTAGCGGGAAGTTCGTCCTACAATGAGCAGTTCTTC. It codes for CSANLAGSSSYNEQFF.